A selection of T cell receptor beta chains follows, all from one sample in a study of blood T cell repertoires in COVID-19. Sequencing used immunoSEQ multiplex PCR; TCRdb keeps in-frame clones, though not all of them. This repertoire shows 350,000 to 450,000 clones, over 75% found once; its top ten account for more than 0.95%. The sample consisted of PBMCs or T cells enriched from blood (not recorded which). The receptors shown here come from a man aged 30-40 years who had recovered from COVID-19. Each CDR3 is given with its conserved first and last residue.

v_call,j_call,cdr3_aa
TRBV5-1,TRBJ2-5,CASSFSNRNKETQYF
TRBV15,TRBJ1-4,CATSRPGTGGVRIGKLFF
TRBV12-3/TRBV12-4,TRBJ1-4,CASSFSYKEKLFF
TRBV12-3/TRBV12-4,TRBJ1-5,CASSLQGDQPQHF
TRBV4-1,TRBJ1-2,CASSRTSGNYGYTF
TRBV12-5,TRBJ2-7,CASGNNRGISEQYF
TRBV27,TRBJ1-2,CASSLYDRGGGYTF
TRBV6-5,TRBJ1-3,CASFRTGGSGNTIYF
TRBV27,TRBJ2-1,CASSLGQTRDEQFF
TRBV30,TRBJ2-1,CAWKGQGYNEQFF
TRBV5-1,TRBJ2-2,CASSLASGNTGELFF
TRBV18,TRBJ2-1,CASSLEDRAEQFF
TRBV27,TRBJ2-2,CASTKGGLITGELFF
TRBV30,TRBJ2-7,CAYGQPSSYEQYF
TRBV6-5,TRBJ2-7,CASSYRGGAPPYEQYF
TRBV10-3,TRBJ2-1,CAISELSGSGDNEQFF
TRBV27,TRBJ2-7,CASSSTGGTYEQYF
TRBV10-3,TRBJ2-7,CAISDLPSANEQYF
TRBV4-1,TRBJ2-7,CASSGTEESRYEQYF
TRBV9,TRBJ2-5,CASSVLGEVQETQYF
TRBV4-1,TRBJ2-7,CASSLNTGEFSYEQYF
TRBV2,TRBJ2-1,CASSEVGGASWREQFF
TRBV28,TRBJ2-7,CASQFRDRAYEQYF
TRBV7-2,TRBJ1-3,CASSQTGNSGNTIYF
TRBV25-1,TRBJ1-2,CASSELGGQSGYTF
TRBV12-3/TRBV12-4,TRBJ2-2,CASSLVRTGELFF
TRBV10-3,TRBJ1-2,CAISAGQNYGYTF
TRBV30,TRBJ1-2,CAWSDQGEANYGYTF
TRBV12-5,TRBJ2-7,CASGLVPGTGSGEQYF
TRBV30,TRBJ2-1,CAWRPRGRLRGNEQFF
TRBV30,TRBJ2-7,CAWSGSGAPYEQYF
TRBV30,TRBJ2-2,CAWGLGLAGVEGELFF
TRBV6-4,TRBJ2-3,CASSTSGRSLRNTDTQYF
TRBV5-4,TRBJ2-5,CASSLDGRADEETQYF
TRBV5-4,TRBJ2-1,CASSSPWGYKAGSSGEQFF
TRBV27,TRBJ2-7,CASSLGTGPYEQYF
TRBV5-1,TRBJ2-7,CASSLGGTSGSGAYEQYF
TRBV18,TRBJ1-5,CASSGTGGEYSNQPQHF